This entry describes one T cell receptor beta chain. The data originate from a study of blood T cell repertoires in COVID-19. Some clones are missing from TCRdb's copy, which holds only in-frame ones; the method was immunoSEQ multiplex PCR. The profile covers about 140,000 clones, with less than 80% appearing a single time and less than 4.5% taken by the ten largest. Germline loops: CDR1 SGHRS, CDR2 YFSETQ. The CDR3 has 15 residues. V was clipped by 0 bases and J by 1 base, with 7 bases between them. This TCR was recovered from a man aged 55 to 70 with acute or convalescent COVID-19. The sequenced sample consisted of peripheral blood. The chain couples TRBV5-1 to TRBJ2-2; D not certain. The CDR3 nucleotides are TGCGCCAGCAGCTTGGGACACCGGAACACCGGGGAGCTGTTTTTT. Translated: CASSLGHRNTGELFF.